This T cell receptor (beta chain) was sequenced for a study of radiation and T cells in renal cell carcinoma (TCRdb year 2020). Regarding the research as a whole: In total, about 50 samples, comprising around 25 tumors and approximately 27 peripheral blood samples, were subjected to TCR beta sequencing. Across all 55 or so samples, several million unique CDR3 nucleotide sequences, encoding about 3,000,000 unique CDR3 amino acid sequences, were identified. The last blood draw occurred 4 weeks after radiation, at the same time as nephrectomy.

Broader findings and caveats from the paper: In blood, the top tumor clonotypes increased from baseline to 2 weeks after radiation and then shrank by 4 weeks, which suggests a temporary expansion of tumor-resident clones. With a single-armed trial design, the study had no way to address how radiation dose or scheduling affects the TCR repertoire. Blood repertoire dynamics were not followed beyond 4 weeks after treatment. No pretreatment tumor biopsies were available, so the baseline intratumoral presence of clonotypes could not be determined.

TCR beta libraries were generated from genomic DNA with the immunoSEQ kit, following the manufacturer's recommendations. For library preparation, a first multiplex PCR was performed with proprietary primers, followed by a second PCR in which unique barcodes were added, and bead cleanups were performed after each round. A kit-provided positive control reaction and a negative control reaction were included in every sample batch. The final libraries were assessed on an Agilent 4200 TapeStation D1000 ScreenTape, pooled by volume, and quantified by qPCR. An Illumina NextSeq500 fitted with a MidOutput 150-cycle cartridge performed the sequencing, running 156 Read1 cycles and 15 Index1 cycles with the kit's custom primers. The pooled library was loaded at 0.95 to 1 pM with about 18% PhiX control spiked in. Per the original workflow: The vendor-processed data were analyzed in R, and a clonotype was defined as all T cells that share the same CDR3 nucleotide sequence. In the clone abundance analyses, frequencies were normalized to the 10,000 most abundant clones in each sample. Public T cell clones, averaging fewer than five per sample, were removed before analysis. Tumor-enriched and baseline blood-enriched clonotypes were defined by at least a 32-fold difference in abundance between compartments. A beta-binomial differential abundance model was used to identify clonotypes that expanded or contracted between blood time points. Tumor-blood repertoire similarity was measured with the Baroni-Urbani and Buser coefficient, and groups were compared using two-tailed Wilcoxon tests in R. TCRdb holds this immuneACCESS table with in-frame rearrangements only. Some clones are missing; in checked studies, unresolved V genes explain under half, and the rest has no known cause. V and J calls and clone size are given by that table; D and trimming were obtained from the DNA. This sample holds about 76,000 clones; 89% were observed only once. Roughly 6% of the sample is held by the ten biggest clonotypes.

Read against the paper, the sample's time point label means: blood 4 weeks post-SBRT, at nephrectomy. The sample's treatment or condition, from its label and the paper: 15 Gy SBRT to primary tumor, nephrectomy 4 weeks later. The samples were drawn from a clinical trial, where primary renal cell carcinomas were treated with 15 Gy of stereotactic body radiation therapy and then removed by nephrectomy 4 weeks afterward. To track tumor-enriched clonotypes, serial peripheral blood was sampled from radiation-treated patients at baseline and at 2 weeks and 4 weeks after SBRT. Every patient's renal cell carcinoma showed clear cell pathology. The QIAamp DNA Blood Mini Kit (Qiagen) was used to prepare genomic DNA for TCR sequencing. The analyses included just those samples that passed every quality control check. According to the germline V gene (reference sequence), CDR1 reads LNHDA and CDR2 reads SQIVND. Its CDR3 holds 15 amino acids, cysteine through phenylalanine. Only the CDR3 part of the read is kept: 45 bases, read in frame from the first base. The germline ends are 11 bases apart after V is trimmed by 1 base and J by 2 bases.

Turning to this clone: Its antigen remains unidentified. Qualities for individual bases were not recorded, and no much larger clone is one base off.

The receptor comes from a woman between 65 and 79 years old with renal cell carcinoma. The sample consisted of blood, taken from a patient whose treatment included radiotherapy and nephrectomy. The chain is assembled from TRBV19 and TRBJ1-2, and TRBD1 may be the D gene, going by 6 matching bases. The DNA is as follows: TGTGCCAGTAGTATAGGTGGAACAGGGAACTATGGCTACACCTTC. This translates into CASSIGGTGNYGYTF.